This T cell receptor beta chain was retrieved from a study of blood T cell repertoires in COVID-19 (TCRdb year 2020). With respect to the entire study: Samples covering the acute and convalescent phases of COVID-19 were provided by collaborators in the United States, Italy and Spain. The prospective study material was composed of cDNA or gDNA derived from T cells, B-cell-depleted T cells, or PBMCs. Deeply sampled blood TCRbeta repertoires from subjects exposed to, actively infected with, or recovered from COVID-19 were included in the dataset. A freely available public database, intended as a resource for researchers studying the immune response to SARS-CoV-2, is where the repertoires were released. Samples were obtained from the ongoing ImmuneRACE study (first 160 participants) and from over 1,000 subjects provided by 6 global collaborators. Sample metadata almost always included a de-identified subject ID, COVID-19 status, age in years and sex. Where HLA class I and class II types were available, the types were taken from metadata supplied by the sample provider, not from assay-based typing. What the work shows at the level of the full study, not this receptor alone: How much clinical and demographic metadata was included differed by source and by participant, and the metadata was provided uncurated.

Unmatched junction bases come to 6, with V trimmed by 4 bases and J by 5 bases. CDR1 and CDR2, per the germline V gene, are KGHSH and LQKENI. CDR3 length: 15 amino acids, cysteine to phenylalanine. Here the CDR3 DNA is all that survives: 45 bases in frame from base 1. TCRbeta CDR3 regions were amplified from genomic DNA by means of the immunoSEQ Assay, a bias-controlled multiplex PCR. As for the authors' bioinformatics: The number of nucleated cells in each sample was estimated by amplification of reference gene primers within the assay. Sequence reads were collapsed and filtered to measure the absolute abundance of every unique TCRbeta CDR3 rearrangement. For each sample, productive Simpson clonality was calculated as the square root of Simpson's diversity index over productive rearrangements. Not all clones reach the TCRdb copy of this immuneACCESS table, which keeps in-frame sequences only. Checked studies attribute under half of the gap to unresolved V genes and leave the rest unexplained. V and J calls and clone size come straight from that table; D and trimming were deduced from the DNA. The table for this sample lists over 150,000 clones; approximately 82% of them were counted only once. 6.9% of the sample is in the top ten clones.

The collaborating institutions used their own protocols to collect whole blood in K2EDTA tubes. For TCRbeta analysis, collaborators shipped samples as frozen whole blood, isolated PBMCs, or DNA extracted from either of those sample types. Points on this clone: The antigen it recognizes is unknown. Per-base qualities were not stored, and no clone one base away is much larger.

Sequencing input: peripheral blood. This sequence uses TRBV18 and TRBJ2-7, and 12 junctional nucleotides match TRBD2. The TCR comes from a human donor with acute or convalescent COVID-19. The donor label of this sample is uncertain. The base sequence is TGTGCCAGCTCACAGGCTAGCGGGAGGGAGGACGAGCAGTACTTC. This encodes CASSQASGREDEQYF.